The text below deals with one TCR beta chain. These data belong to a study of shared T cell receptors in the human thymus. Using immunoSEQ multiplex PCR, the repertoire was profiled, and TCRdb retains in-frame clones only, with some absent. The sample has roughly 700,000 clones, around 89% seen once; the top ten hold 0.008% to 0.011%. The CDR3 contains 17 residues. In germline, CDR1 is LNHNV, CDR2 YYDKDF (reference sequence). V shed 1 base, J shed 2 bases, and the junction held 10 bases outside the gene matches. The sample was also reused in another study, on human thymus T cells. Per that study: Healthy Finnish infants undergoing corrective surgery for congenital heart defects were used as donors. Resections were taken during corrective heart surgery, and the thymus tissue came from these. Use of V and J genes seemed skewed within the thymic and blood repertoires. A high degree of thymic repertoire overlap among unrelated individuals was reported in related research.

The chain employs TRBV15 and TRBJ2-7, with TRBD2 identical over 8 bases. This sequence was found in a boy younger than two with a congenital heart defect. Sequences were obtained from thymocytes. The CDR3 nucleotides read TGTGCCACCAGCAGAGGCCCAGCGGGAGTGGGCCCCTACGAGCAGTACTTC. It codes for CATSRGPAGVGPYEQYF.